This passage covers 12 T cell receptor beta chains from one sample sequenced in a study of blood T cell repertoires in COVID-19 (dated by TCRdb to 2018 to 2020). Library preparation employed the immunoSEQ multiplex PCR assay. TCRdb obtained this table from immuneACCESS and retained in-frame rearrangements with V and J assigned. These tables miss some clones; where compared with another copy, unresolved V genes account for less than half of the shortfall, and the remainder is unexplained. The sample has about 77,000 clones on record, 75% to 90% of them singletons. Of the sample, roughly 4.8% is held by the ten largest clones. Sequencing was performed on peripheral blood. The receptors originated from a woman aged 70-85 years with acute or convalescent COVID-19.

This chain connects TRBV18 to TRBJ1-5; possibly TRBD1 for D (5 bases). V was pared by 2 bases and J by 3 bases, with 8 bases between. CDR1 and CDR2 from the germline V gene are KGHSH and LQKENI. This CDR3 has 14 residues. The DNA of the CDR3 is TGTGCCAGCTCACCAGGGGCGGACAATCAGCCCCAGCATTTT. Translated: CASSPGADNQPQHF.

V gene TRBV9 combines with J gene TRBJ1-1, with TRBD1 matching 10 bases. Germline values: CDR1 SGDLS, CDR2 YYNGEE. The CDR3 runs 16 residues. Unmatched junction bases numbered 11, after V lost 4 bases and J lost 5 bases. CDR3 coding DNA: TGTGCCAGCAGCAATCGACCCGGGACAGGGGTGACTGAAGCTTTCTTT. It specifies CASSNRPGTGVTEAFF.

The chain is built from TRBV5-5 and TRBJ2-2; no clear D gene. The CDR3 sequence is 15 residues long. V was pared by 4 bases and J by 0 bases, with 10 bases between. Germline assignment: CDR1 SGHKS and CDR2 YYEKEE (reference sequence). CDR3 amino acids: CASSPGPANTGELFF. The CDR3 nucleotides read TGTGCCAGCAGCCCGGGTCCCGCGAACACCGGGGAGCTGTTTTTT.

This chain joins TRBV24-1 and TRBJ1-2, with 7 bases identical to TRBD1. V gave up 3 bases and J gave up 10 bases; unmatched junction bases: 1. The CDR3 loop spans 11 amino acids. The V gene's germline CDR1 is KGHDR and CDR2 SFDVKD. CDR3 bases: TGTGCCACCAGTGATGGGACAGTCTACACCTTC. Amino acids: CATSDGTVYTF.

The chain combines TRBV9 with TRBJ2-1; 9 nucleotides line up with TRBD2. The trim removed 0 bases at V and 7 bases at J, leaving 11 bases unmatched. The CDR3 has 17 amino acids. CDR1 and CDR2 from the germline V gene are SGDLS and YYNGEE. This CDR3 reads CASSVGSGGGAGNEQFF. The CDR3 DNA follows: TGTGCCAGCAGCGTAGGATCTGGCGGGGGGGCCGGAAATGAGCAGTTCTTC.

The chain employs TRBV7-2 and TRBJ1-4; 7 bases match TRBD1. The CDR3 loop spans 15 amino acids. Germline V CDR1 and CDR2: SGHTA, FQGNSA. V shed 5 bases and J 1 base; nucleotides not matched to a gene: 4. The DNA of the CDR3 is TGTGCCAGCAGCCTAAACAGGGGAACTAATGAAAAACTGTTTTTT. Its translation is CASSLNRGTNEKLFF.

V usage is TRBV10-3 and J usage is TRBJ2-1; 12 positions match TRBD2. The CDR3 loop spans 17 amino acids. V lost 0 bases and J lost 2; bases outside the gene matches: 2. CDR1 and CDR2 from the germline V gene are ENHRY and SYGVKD. As DNA, the CDR3 is TGTGCCATCAGTGAGTCGTCTAGCGGGGGGGCCTACAATGAGCAGTTCTTC. Protein product: CAISESSSGGAYNEQFF.

The gene calls are TRBV5-6 and TRBJ2-3, with D uncertain. Trimming pared 1 base from V and 1 base from J, leaving 4 bases between. The germline V gene has CDR1 SGHDT and CDR2 YYEEEE. The CDR3 covers 13 residues. The CDR3 coding sequence is TGTGCCAGCAGCTTGTCGGGCACAGATACGCAGTATTTT. This sequence encodes CASSLSGTDTQYF.

The genes are TRBV29-1 and TRBJ2-7; D unclear. The CDR3 sequence is 13 residues long. Trimming cost V 0 bases and J 2 bases, with 8 bases left between them. Per germline, CDR1 SQVTM and CDR2 ANQGSEA. The CDR3 spells CSVEERDTYEQYF. The CDR3 coding sequence is TGCAGCGTTGAAGAAAGAGACACCTACGAGCAGTACTTC.

About this clone: Its ends do not fully match the called genes, so a read error is possible. CDR3 DNA: TGTGCCAGCAGCTCAGCGGTGGCGGAGAATGAAAAATTGTTTTTT. Translated, it gives CASSSAVAENEKLFF. The V gene is TRBV7-9, the J gene TRBJ1-4; D is undetermined. The CDR3 extends over 15 amino acids. CDR1 SEHNR and CDR2 FQNEAQ come from the germline V gene (reference sequence).

This clone was recorded once. This chain connects TRBV27 to TRBJ2-7, with 7 bases identical to TRBD2. Losses at the gene ends were 6 bases for V and 3 bases for J; bases not matched to a gene: 5. The CDR3 runs to 13 residues. The germline V gene encodes CDR1 MNHEY and CDR2 SMNVEV (reference sequence). Written as DNA, the CDR3 is TGTGCCAGCAGCTTCGGGACTAACTACGAGCAGTACTTC. Translation: CASSFGTNYEQYF.

CDR3 amino acids: CASSTSTGYNSPLHF. The DNA for the CDR3 is TGTGCCAGTAGTACTTCGACAGGATATAATTCACCCCTCCACTTT. The gene calls are TRBV19 and TRBJ1-6, with D perhaps TRBD1 (6 bases). Trimming shortened V by 4 bases and J by 4 bases, and 11 bases separated the two germline ends. Germline assignment: CDR1 LNHDA and CDR2 SQIVND (reference sequence). The CDR3 length is 15 residues.